A single sample gave rise to the 29 T cell receptor beta chains below, sequenced in a study of blood T cell repertoires in COVID-19. Profiling relied on immunoSEQ multiplex PCR, and the TCRdb table lists in-frame clones only, not all of them. The table has over 130,000 clones, 60% to 85% seen once. Sequencing was performed on peripheral blood. These receptors came from a man in his forties or fifties with acute or convalescent COVID-19.

The rearrangement links TRBV9 to TRBJ1-3; TRBD1 is a possible D gene (6 bases). The CDR3 is made up of 15 amino acids. V was shortened by 0 bases and J by 4 bases, with 11 bases between the two germline ends. The germline gives CDR1 SGDLS, CDR2 YYNGEE. Written as DNA, the CDR3 is TGTGCCAGCAGCGTAGGTGGGACACCAGGAAACACCATATATTTT. Protein product: CASSVGGTPGNTIYF.

This clone was observed a few times. This chain links TRBV12-3 or TRBV12-4 with TRBJ1-1, with no clear D. The V and J ends lost 3 bases and 5 bases respectively, with 7 bases between them. The CDR3 contains 12 residues. The CDR3 coding sequence is TGTGCCAGCAGTTTTGACGGGACTGAAGCTTTCTTT. Its translation: CASSFDGTEAFF.

The chain carries TRBV27 and TRBJ1-1, with TRBD1 as a possible D gene (5 bases). The germline V and J ends were trimmed by 6 bases and 5 bases, with 19 bases remaining between them. The CDR3 has 15 residues. Per the germline V gene, CDR1 is MNHEY and CDR2 is SMNVEV (reference sequence). The CDR3 loop reads CASRQNPGGNTEAFF. The CDR3 DNA reads as TGTGCCAGCAGACAAAATCCGGGGGGAAATACTGAAGCTTTCTTT.

This sequence joins TRBV18 and TRBJ2-3; 10 positions match TRBD2. The CDR3 totals 14 residues. V trimming: 7 bases; J trimming: 7 bases; junction bases outside the gene matches: 8. CDR1 and CDR2 (germline): KGHSH, LQKENI. CDR3 in amino acids: CASFPSGGKNTQYF. CDR3 DNA sequence: TGTGCCAGCTTTCCTAGCGGGGGAAAAAATACGCAGTATTTT.

The chain employs TRBV10-3 and TRBJ2-1; TRBD2 matches at 11 bases. V lost 4 bases, J lost 8 bases, and 7 bases stayed unmatched. Germline V gene data show CDR1 as ENHRY and CDR2 as SYGVKD. The CDR3 length is 15 residues. CDR3 in amino acids: CAISGASGGYYEQFF. CDR3 sequence (DNA): TGTGCCATCAGTGGGGCTAGCGGGGGGTATTATGAGCAGTTCTTC.

The J gene is TRBJ1-2, the V gene TRBV7-8; possible D gene TRBD1, 5 bases. CDR1 and CDR2 from the germline V gene are SGHVS and FQNEAQ. This CDR3 is 15 amino acids long. Trimming cost V 2 bases and J 3 bases, with 13 bases left between them. The CDR3 DNA reads TGTGCCAGCAGCTTACCTTCCAGGGAGGACTATGGCTACACCTTC. Residues: CASSLPSREDYGYTF.

The chain recombines TRBV6-5 with TRBJ1-6; 8 bases fit TRBD1. This CDR3 is 15 amino acids long. The V gene end was trimmed by 2 bases and the J gene end by 6 bases; junction bases not matched to a gene: 3. Germline assignment: CDR1 MNHEY and CDR2 SVGAGI. The CDR3 region has the DNA TGTGCCAGCAGTTACCACGACAGGGGTAATTCACCCCTCCACTTT. It specifies CASSYHDRGNSPLHF.

The rearrangement uses TRBV6-1 and TRBJ2-5, with a possible D match to TRBD1 (7 bases). The ends were cut back, 3 bases at V and 5 bases at J, with 13 bases in the middle. Germline-derived CDR1 and CDR2 are MNHNS and SASEGT. The CDR3 is 14 residues long. The CDR3, as DNA: TGTGCCAGCAGTGACGGGGGACAGTGGGAGACCCAGTACTTC. It is translated as CASSDGGQWETQYF.

The chain joins TRBV5-4 to TRBJ1-1; 7 positions match TRBD1. Germline V gives CDR1 SGHNT, CDR2 YYREEE (reference sequence). The junction had 18 bases not matched to a gene; V was cut back by 0 bases and J by 1 base. This CDR3 comprises 20 residues. The CDR3 is CASSLGRQGNPIHKNTEAFF. The DNA of the CDR3 is TGTGCCAGCAGCTTGGGGAGACAGGGCAACCCCATTCATAAGAACACTGAAGCTTTCTTT.

The table lists this clone with a few counts. The rearrangement uses TRBV2 and TRBJ1-1, with D unresolved. Germline CDR1 SNHLY, CDR2 FYNNEI. V was clipped by 5 bases and J by 3 bases, with 16 bases between them. The CDR3 is 15 amino acids. The CDR3 reads CASSIVVGVHTEAFF. As DNA, the CDR3 is TGTGCCAGCAGTATCGTGGTCGGGGTTCACACTGAAGCTTTCTTT.

J is TRBJ2-2 and V is TRBV5-1; 10 nucleotides line up with TRBD2. J lost 3 bases, V lost 0 bases, and 5 bases had no gene match. The germline CDR1 and CDR2 sequences are SGHRS and YFSETQ. The CDR3 length is 17 residues. The DNA for the CDR3 is TGCGCCAGCAGCTTGGCCAGCGGGGGGGCCGACACCGGGGAGCTGTTTTTT. Translating it yields CASSLASGGADTGELFF.

This clone was recorded a few times. The chain couples TRBV3-1 (or the pseudogene TRBV3-2) to TRBJ2-4; the match to TRBD2 covers 10 bases. V lost 3 bases and J lost 9; bases outside the gene matches: 11. In germline, CDR1 is LGHDT, CDR2 YNNKEL (reference sequence). The CDR3 covers 16 residues. The CDR3 coding sequence is TGTGCCAGCAGCCATAGCGGGGGGCCCGCCGGGGGCATTCAGTACTTC. Its protein is CASSHSGGPAGGIQYF.

V gene TRBV4-2 combines with J gene TRBJ2-2; 11 nucleotides line up with TRBD2. With 0 bases clipped from V and 7 bases from J, the junction kept 10 bases outside the gene matches. This CDR3 is built from 18 residues. CDR1 is LGHNA, CDR2 YNFKEQ, per germline. CDR3 amino acids: CASSQEGLAGGFGGELFF. The CDR3, as DNA: TGTGCCAGCAGCCAAGAGGGGCTAGCGGGGGGTTTCGGCGGGGAGCTGTTTTTT.

The rearrangement uses TRBV7-9 and TRBJ1-5; 7 positions agree with TRBD1. V trimming: 5 bases; J trimming: 2 bases; junction bases outside the gene matches: 6. The germline CDR1 and CDR2 sequences are SEHNR and FQNEAQ (reference sequence). The CDR3 contains 15 residues. The CDR3 here is CASSTDRVGNQPQHF. As DNA, the CDR3 is TGTGCCAGCAGCACAGACAGGGTCGGCAATCAGCCCCAGCATTTT.

The chain is built from TRBV10-1 and TRBJ1-1, with TRBD1 identical over 8 bases. The V segment lost 3 bases and the J segment 12 bases; nucleotides outside the gene matches: 6. The CDR3 length is 12 residues. Germline CDR1 WNHNN, CDR2 SYGVQD (reference sequence). The CDR3 DNA follows: TGCGCCAGCAGTGATGGGACAGGCCGAACTTTCTTT. This gives the protein CASSDGTGRTFF.

V usage is TRBV21-1 and J usage is TRBJ1-5; TRBD1 is taken as the D call from the table, unchecked against the DNA. TRBV21-1 is shown as a pseudogene. There are 15 residues in the CDR3. The CDR3 DNA reads as TGTGCCAGCAGCAACAGGCAGGGGGCTGGGCAGCCCCAGCATTTT. Its protein product is CASSNRQGAGQPQHF.

In its sample, this clone was seen a few times. The J gene is TRBJ2-3, the V gene TRBV6-5, with 15 bases fitting TRBD2. Per germline, CDR1 MNHEY and CDR2 SVGAGI. The CDR3 has 15 residues. J was trimmed by 11 bases and V by 5 bases; bases with no gene match: 8. CDR3 DNA: TGTGCCAGCAGTCCTCCGGGACTAGCGGGGGGAGTGCAGTATTTT. Amino acid sequence: CASSPPGLAGGVQYF.

The genes are TRBV5-5 and TRBJ1-1; D not certain. Germline CDR1 is SGHKS and CDR2 is YYEKEE (reference sequence). V was trimmed by 0 bases and J by 4 bases, leaving 13 bases between them. This CDR3 comprises 15 residues. CDR3 region: CASSLGNPGFTEAFF. The CDR3 DNA is TGTGCCAGCAGCTTGGGGAACCCAGGTTTCACTGAAGCTTTCTTT.

This clone has only one observation. The rearrangement links TRBV10-2 to TRBJ2-5; D is possibly TRBD2 (7 bases). Germline V lookup: CDR1 WSHSY, CDR2 SAAADI. The CDR3 is made up of 18 amino acids. The V end was cut by 2 bases, the J end by 2 bases, with 21 bases between. In DNA, the CDR3 is TGCGCCAGCAGTGAGCGAGGGGGAGCGGGGCCGGGGCAAGAGACCCAGTACTTC. It translates to CASSERGGAGPGQETQYF.

The chain combines TRBV27 with TRBJ1-6, with D possibly being TRBD1 (6 bases). V was pared by 5 bases and J by 5 bases, with 16 bases between. The CDR3 length is 16 residues. Germline V lookup: CDR1 MNHEY, CDR2 SMNVEV (reference sequence). DNA of the CDR3: TGTGCCAGCAGTGGACTCCCCGGGACACATAATTCACCCCTCCACTTT. Protein: CASSGLPGTHNSPLHF.

This chain joins TRBV6-1 and TRBJ1-2, with 9 bases identical to TRBD1. The CDR3 sequence is 15 residues long. The J segment lost 3 bases and the V segment lost 1 base, leaving 3 bases of the junction unmatched. Germline lookup yields CDR1 MNHNS and CDR2 SASEGT. The CDR3 DNA reads TGTGCCAGCAGTGAAGAACAGGGGGCGTACTATGGCTACACCTTC. It yields the protein CASSEEQGAYYGYTF.

The chain combines TRBV13 with TRBJ1-6, with D uncertain. V was cut by 5 bases and J by 2 bases, with 22 bases left in between. Germline values: CDR1 PRHDT, CDR2 FYEKMQ (reference sequence). The CDR3 totals 19 residues. The CDR3 DNA reads as TGTGCCAGCAGCGTGGGTCGGGAGGTCCTCGTGCCCTATAATTCACCCCTCCACTTT. Amino acid sequence: CASSVGREVLVPYNSPLHF.

The chain joins TRBV7-9 to TRBJ1-1; 9 nucleotides align to TRBD1. Trimming cost V 4 bases and J 4 bases; bases outside gene matches: 10. In germline, CDR1 is SEHNR, CDR2 FQNEAQ (reference sequence). The length of the CDR3 is 16 residues. The CDR3, as DNA: TGTGCCAGCAGCTCCCCGGGACAGGGAGCGGGCACTGAAGCTTTCTTT. Protein product: CASSSPGQGAGTEAFF.

This rearrangement joins TRBV18 to TRBJ2-6; D remains unclear. Germline loops: CDR1 KGHSH, CDR2 LQKENI. This CDR3 contains 15 residues. V was clipped by 3 bases and J by 0 bases, with 6 bases between them. CDR3 sequence (DNA): TGTGCCAGCTCACCCTCAGGCTCTGGGGCCAACGTCCTGACTTTC. This gives the protein CASSPSGSGANVLTF. Supplemented by reference TRBV18 and TRBJ2-6, the full variable domain reads NAGVMQNPRHLVRRRGQEARLRCSPMKGHSHVYWYRQLPEEGLKFMVYLQKENIIDESGMPKERFSAEFPKEGPSILRIQQVVRGDSAAYFCASSPSGSGANVLTFGAGSRLTVL.

The V gene is TRBV27, the J gene TRBJ1-1; D gene uncertain. The germline V and J ends were trimmed by 7 bases and 0 bases, with 12 bases remaining between them. Germline V CDR1 and CDR2: MNHEY, SMNVEV (reference sequence). The CDR3 runs 14 residues. The DNA of the CDR3 is TGTGCCAGCACCTCGGGGATACTGAACACTGAAGCTTTCTTT. Translating gives CASTSGILNTEAFF.

DNA of the CDR3: TGTGCCAGCAGCTCCCCAATGTCGGAGGGACGCGAGCAGTACTTC. Residues: CASSSPMSEGREQYF. The gene calls are TRBV5-4 and TRBJ2-7, with a tentative D call TRBD2 (6 bases). Germline loops: CDR1 SGHNT, CDR2 YYREEE (reference sequence). The CDR3 extends over 15 amino acids. V was cut by 3 bases and J by 6 bases, with 19 bases left in between.

The chain links TRBV12-5 to TRBJ1-2; 8 positions agree with TRBD1. Germline V gives CDR1 LGHNT, CDR2 FRNRAP. Trimming cost V 4 bases and J 7 bases; bases outside gene matches: 14. The CDR3 runs 16 residues. Here the CDR3 reads CASGSLLSQGAVGYTF. The DNA of the CDR3 is TGTGCTAGTGGTTCGTTGCTTTCGCAGGGGGCCGTTGGCTACACCTTC.

The chain carries TRBV5-1 and TRBJ2-3; D not resolved. Trimming left V 2 bases short and J 2 bases short, with 12 bases between. This CDR3 is 15 amino acids long. Germline CDR1 and CDR2: SGHRS and YFSETQ. CDR3 amino acids: CASSLQLGPTDTQYF. CDR3 sequence (DNA): TGCGCCAGCAGCTTACAGTTGGGCCCCACAGATACGCAGTATTTT.

This rearrangement joins TRBV6-5 to TRBJ2-2; 8 positions match TRBD1. CDR1 and CDR2 (germline): MNHEY, SVGAGI. The CDR3 covers 16 residues. The trim removed 0 bases at V and 7 bases at J, leaving 7 bases unmatched. The CDR3 DNA sequence: TGTGCCAGCAGTTACTCGATAGACAGGGGTGGCGGGGAGCTGTTTTTT. It is translated as CASSYSIDRGGGELFF.